Given below is one T cell receptor (beta chain) in context. Its target is unknown. CDR3 length: 15 amino acids. V was cut by 6 bases and J by 0 bases, with 14 bases left in between. In germline, CDR1 is KGHSH, CDR2 LQKENI. This specimen belongs to a study of T cell responses to AZD1222 COVID-19 vaccine. Overall study findings and caveats: Targeting of unmutated variant regions was reportedly seen in nearly half of spike-specific TCRs.

TCRdb keeps only in-frame clones here, not all; method: immunoSEQ multiplex PCR. The data show about 120,000 clones, with 65% to 90% seen just once and about 26% held by the top ten. The rearrangement uses TRBV18 and TRBJ1-1; tentatively, D is TRBD1 (6 bases). The source was peripheral blood, collected 28 days after the second AZD1222 dose. This sequence was found in an adult who received the AZD1222 COVID-19 vaccine. CDR3 sequence reads: CASSPGGLMNTEAFF. CDR3 nucleotide sequence: TGTGCCAGCTCGCCTGGGGGGCTCATGAACACTGAAGCTTTCTTT.